This TCR beta chain came from a study of blood T cell repertoires in COVID-19. In the study overall: T cells, B-cell-depleted T cells, or PBMCs supplied cDNA or gDNA.

This clone has just one count. Looked up from germline, CDR1 is MNHEY and CDR2 is SMNVEV (reference sequence). Trimming took off 2 bases at V and 0 bases at J, with 10 bases between the two ends. The CDR3 length is 15 residues. In assigning cohorts, the study relied on participant-reported clinical history. No more than 2 weeks before study entry, exposed participants had met a case of COVID-19. Source study methods: By means of reference gene primer amplification, nucleated cell counts were estimated. Clones were sequenced by immunoSEQ multiplex PCR, and TCRdb holds only the in-frame ones, with some missing. V and J calls and clone size are as listed in that table; D and trimming were resolved from the DNA. This sample has some 150,000 clones, with roughly 89% found just once.

The V call is TRBV27, the J call TRBJ1-1; D is uncertain. The receptor was isolated from a woman between 45 and 65 years old who had been exposed to COVID-19. Source material: PBMCs or T cells enriched from blood (not recorded which). CDR3 residues: CASSLKPTMNTEAFF. CDR3 in DNA: TGTGCCAGCAGTTTAAAGCCAACCATGAACACTGAAGCTTTCTTT.